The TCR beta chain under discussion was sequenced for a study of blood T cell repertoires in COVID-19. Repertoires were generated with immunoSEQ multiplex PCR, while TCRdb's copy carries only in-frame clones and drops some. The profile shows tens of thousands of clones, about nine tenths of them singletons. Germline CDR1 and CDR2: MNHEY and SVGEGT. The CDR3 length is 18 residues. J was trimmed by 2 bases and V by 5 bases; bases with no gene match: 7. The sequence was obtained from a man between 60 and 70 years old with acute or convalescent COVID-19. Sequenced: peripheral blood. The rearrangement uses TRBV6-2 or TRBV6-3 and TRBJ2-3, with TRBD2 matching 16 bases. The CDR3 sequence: CASSLGTSGGAFTDTQYF. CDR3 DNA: TGTGCCAGCAGTCTCGGGACTAGCGGGGGGGCCTTCACAGATACGCAGTATTTT.